This T cell receptor (beta chain) was captured in a study of cytomegalovirus exposure and HLA in healthy donors. Study summary: It was reported in a later analysis that the 90 to 150 validation repertoires used the same platform as the approximately 690 first-cohort repertoires. Study-level points and caveats: As was reported, the classifier diagnosed cytomegalovirus status with high specificity and sensitivity. Among TCR beta chains, those listed as cytomegalovirus-associated numbered around 160.

Comments on this clone: Its target is unknown.

TCRdb keeps only in-frame clones here, not all; method: immunoSEQ multiplex PCR. The sample records about 150,000 clones, almost 85% being singletons. Germline V gives CDR1 SGHNT, CDR2 YENEEA. The CDR3 sequence is 17 residues long. The V gene end was trimmed by 5 bases and the J gene end by 3 bases; junction bases not matched to a gene: 4. This sequence was found in a man between 25 and 39 years old in good health and CMV-seropositive. The chain employs TRBV11-3 and TRBJ2-2; 15 bases match TRBD2. The sequenced material came from PBMCs. In nucleotides, the CDR3 is TGTGCCAGCAGCCCGGGACTAGCGGGGGGTGACACCGGGGAGCTGTTTTTT. Protein: CASSPGLAGGDTGELFF. The full variable domain, in which reference TRBV11-3 and TRBJ2-2 provide the parts outside the CDR3, is EAGVVQSPRYKIIEKKQPVAFWCNPISGHNTLYWYLQNLGQGPELLIRYENEEAVDDSQLPKDRFSAERLKGVDSTLKIQPAELGDSAVYLCASSPGLAGGDTGELFFGEGSRLTVL.